In this sample, the clone carrying this T cell receptor (beta chain) turned up a few times. Its antigen is not known. Libraries from naive CD8 cells were generated from approximately 20,000 to 1,000,000 sorted cells (with 10%, 30% or 50% RNA). Naive CD8 T cells were picked out by sorting for CD8+CD4-CCR7+CD45RA+. TCRdb recomputed calls from the PCR reads with MiXCR, one row per CDR3 protein. The repertoire holds 550,000 to 750,000 distinct CDR3 sequences, with just under 20% as singletons. This record comes from a study of molecular identifiers for immune sequencing clone quantification. Study overall: Split five ways in replicates, RNA from approximately 20,000 or 98,000 naive CD8 cells had four portions sequenced.

Overall study findings and caveats: Roughly 950,000 naive cells reportedly did not prevent detection of spiked Jurkat TCR RNA from one cell.

The germline V gene encodes CDR1 MNHEY and CDR2 SMNVEV (reference sequence). J gave up 1 base and V 8 bases, and 7 bases lay outside the gene matches. CDR3 length equals 15 residues. Sequenced sample: naive CD8+ T cells from blood, with Jurkat cell RNA spiked in. The sample's subset: FACS-sorted CD8+CD4-CCR7+CD45RA+ naive T cells. V and J are TRBV27 and TRBJ2-1; 8 nucleotides match TRBD2. This sequence was found in a human donor in good health. Some libraries in this study had Jurkat cell RNA spiked in. The CDR3 sequence is CASRVTGGSYNEQFF. The DNA for the CDR3 is TGTGCCAGCCGGGTGACGGGAGGGTCCTACAATGAGCAGTTCTTC.